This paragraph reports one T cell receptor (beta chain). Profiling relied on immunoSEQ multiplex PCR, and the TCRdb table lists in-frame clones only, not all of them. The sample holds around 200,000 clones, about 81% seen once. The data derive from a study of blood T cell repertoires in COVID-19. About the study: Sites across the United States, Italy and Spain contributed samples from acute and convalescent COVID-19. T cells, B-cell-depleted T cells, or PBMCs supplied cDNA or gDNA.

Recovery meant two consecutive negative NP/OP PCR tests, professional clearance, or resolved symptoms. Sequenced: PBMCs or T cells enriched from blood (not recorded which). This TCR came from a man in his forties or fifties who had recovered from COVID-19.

Written as DNA, the CDR3 is TGTGCCAGCAGCTTGGGGGGGCTCGGGGAAAAACTGTTTTTT. Translated: CASSLGGLGEKLFF. The chain is built from TRBV7-6 and TRBJ1-4; TRBD1 is a possible D gene (6 bases). V was cut by 3 bases and J by 8 bases, with 13 bases left in between. The germline CDR1 and CDR2 sequences are SGHVS and FNYEAQ. The CDR3 loop spans 14 amino acids.